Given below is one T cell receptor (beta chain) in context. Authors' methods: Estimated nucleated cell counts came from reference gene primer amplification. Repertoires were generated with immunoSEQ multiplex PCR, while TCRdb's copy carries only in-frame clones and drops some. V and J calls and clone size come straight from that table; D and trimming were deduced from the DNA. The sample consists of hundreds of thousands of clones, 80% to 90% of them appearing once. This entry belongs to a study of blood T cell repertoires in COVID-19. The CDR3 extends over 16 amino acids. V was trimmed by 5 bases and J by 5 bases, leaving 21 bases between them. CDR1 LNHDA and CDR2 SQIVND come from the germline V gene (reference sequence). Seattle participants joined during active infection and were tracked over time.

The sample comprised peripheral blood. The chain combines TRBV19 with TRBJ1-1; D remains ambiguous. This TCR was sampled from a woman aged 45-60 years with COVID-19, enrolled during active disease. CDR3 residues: CASSPRRAGDWTEAFF. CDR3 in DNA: TGTGCCAGTAGTCCCAGGCGGGCCGGGGATTGGACTGAAGCTTTCTTT.